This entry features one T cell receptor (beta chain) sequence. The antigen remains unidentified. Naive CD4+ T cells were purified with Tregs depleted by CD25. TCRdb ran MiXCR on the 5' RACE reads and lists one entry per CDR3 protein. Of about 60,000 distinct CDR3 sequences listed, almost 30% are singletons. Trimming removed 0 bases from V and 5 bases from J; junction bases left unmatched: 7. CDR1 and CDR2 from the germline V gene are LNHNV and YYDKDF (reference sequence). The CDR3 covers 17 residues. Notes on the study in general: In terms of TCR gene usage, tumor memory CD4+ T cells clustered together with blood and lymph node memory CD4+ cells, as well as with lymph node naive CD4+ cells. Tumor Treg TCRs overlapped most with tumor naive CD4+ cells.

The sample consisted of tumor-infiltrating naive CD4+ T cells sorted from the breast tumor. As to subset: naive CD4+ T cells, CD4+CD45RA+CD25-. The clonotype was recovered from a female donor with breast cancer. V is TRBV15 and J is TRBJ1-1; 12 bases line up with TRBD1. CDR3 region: CATSREGTGGRRTEAFF. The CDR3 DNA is TGTGCCACCAGCAGAGAAGGGACAGGGGGCAGAAGAACTGAAGCTTTCTTT.